The clone carrying this T cell receptor beta chain was counted between two and nine times. This entry belongs to a study of OX40 agonist ivuxolimab in advanced cancers. CDR1 and CDR2 (germline): MNHNS, SASEGT. The CDR3 totals 11 residues. V was trimmed by 7 bases and J by 1 base, leaving 4 bases between them. Produced via immunoSEQ multiplex PCR; TCRdb's table is partial and in-frame only. The sample yields approximately 78,000 clones, roughly nine tenths seen once. This receptor was taken from an adult with an advanced solid tumor such as melanoma, head and neck, liver or kidney cancer. The sample in question was CD4+ or CD8+ T cells sorted from blood, obtained in a trial of the OX40 agonist ivuxolimab. The J gene is TRBJ1-2, the V gene TRBV6-1, with D unresolved. The CDR3 spells CASNFNYGYTF. The DNA of the CDR3 is TGTGCCAGCAATTTTAACTATGGCTACACCTTC.